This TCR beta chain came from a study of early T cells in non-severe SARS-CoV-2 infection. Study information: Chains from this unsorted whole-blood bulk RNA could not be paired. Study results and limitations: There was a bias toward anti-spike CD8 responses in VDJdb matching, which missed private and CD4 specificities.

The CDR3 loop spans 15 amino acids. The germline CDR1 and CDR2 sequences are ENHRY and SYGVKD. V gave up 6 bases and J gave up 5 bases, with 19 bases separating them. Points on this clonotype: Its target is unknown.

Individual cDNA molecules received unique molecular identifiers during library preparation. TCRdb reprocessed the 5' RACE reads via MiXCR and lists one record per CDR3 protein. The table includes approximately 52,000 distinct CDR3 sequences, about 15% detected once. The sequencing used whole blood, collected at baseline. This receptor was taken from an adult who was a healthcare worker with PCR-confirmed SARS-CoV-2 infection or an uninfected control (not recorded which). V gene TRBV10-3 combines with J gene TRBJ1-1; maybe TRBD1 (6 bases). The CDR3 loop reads CAISPTGLEGTEAFF. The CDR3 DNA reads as TGTGCCATCAGCCCAACAGGGCTCGAAGGGACTGAAGCTTTCTTT.